Below, 9 T cell receptor beta chains from the same sample are listed, as sequenced in a study of blood T cells in healthy people across ages (dated by TCRdb to about 2015). The library was built by means of 5' RACE. Instrument on record: Illumina HiSeq 2500. A second about 7 to 11 cycle PCR used a sample-barcoded 5' primer and a J-beta primer mix. In TCRdb, the public reads were trimmed at Q25 with fastp and aligned with MiXCR, with productive beta chains retained. Records with the same CDR3 protein are collapsed into one entry carrying the most frequent genes and DNA. This sample has about 1.5 million distinct CDR3 sequences in its table, and roughly 43% of those were observed once. Over 3.5% of the sample belongs to the ten largest clones. The sample comprised blood. Source of these receptors: a woman aged 18-29 years in good health.

This clonotype was detected a few times. V gene TRBV7-8 combines with J gene TRBJ2-3; D could derive from TRBD1 or TRBD2 (5 bases each). Deletions cut 2 bases from V and 4 bases from J, with 25 bases between. CDR1 is SGHVS, CDR2 FQNEAQ, per germline. The CDR3 is 19 amino acids. The CDR3 reads CASSLRQTWTTRDPDTQYF. CDR3 coding DNA: TGTGCCAGCAGCTTACGGCAAACGTGGACAACAAGGGACCCAGATACGCAGTATTTT.

The V call is TRBV29-1, the J call TRBJ2-2; D not resolved. The germline gives CDR1 SQVTM, CDR2 ANQGSEA. This CDR3 spans 14 amino acids. V lost 1 base and J lost 3, with 9 bases in between. The chain's CDR3 is CSVEVSTYTGELFF. The CDR3 bases are TGCAGCGTTGAAGTCTCCACATACACCGGGGAGCTGTTTTTT.

V and J are TRBV6-6 and TRBJ1-1, with a weak D call TRBD1 (5 bases). The germline CDR1 and CDR2 sequences are MNHNY and SVGAGI (reference sequence). V gave up 5 bases and J gave up 13 bases, with 17 bases separating them. The CDR3 is made up of 12 amino acids. DNA of the CDR3: TGTGCCAGCAGTCTCCTGGACACGGGGGGTTTCTTT. Translating it yields CASSLLDTGGFF.

A note on this clonotype: A single base separates this from a much larger clone, so it may be a read error. V gene TRBV6-4 combines with J gene TRBJ2-3, with 8 bases fitting TRBD2. V trimming: 3 bases; J trimming: 1 base; junction bases outside the gene matches: 3. The CDR3 extends over 15 amino acids. CDR1 is MRHNA, CDR2 SNTAGT, per germline. The CDR3 protein is CASSELAVGTDTQYF. The DNA for the CDR3 is TGTGCCAGCAGTGAACTAGCGGTGGGCACAGATACGCAGTATTTT.

Comment on this clonotype: One end of the junction does not line up with germline, which may come from a read error. The chain employs TRBV14 and TRBJ2-7; 8 bases map to TRBD1. Germline values: CDR1 SGHDN, CDR2 FVKESK. This CDR3 is 14 amino acids long. The CDR3 DNA is TGTGCCAGCAGGATGTCAGGGGGCTCCGACGAGCAGTACTTC. Translating gives CASRMSGGSDEQYF.

In its sample, this clonotype was seen a few times. One base away lies a much larger clone, so this may be a sequencing read error. The CDR3 DNA reads TGTGCCAGCAGGAAGGGGACCCCAGGGGACTATGGCTACACCTTC. Translation gives CASRKGTPGDYGYTF. This sequence joins TRBV12-3 or TRBV12-4 and TRBJ1-2, with D possibly matching TRBD1 (6 bases). The germline V and J ends were trimmed by 6 bases and 3 bases, with 17 bases remaining between them. The CDR3 is 15 residues long.

This CDR3 is CASSSGRGPYGYTF. In DNA form, the CDR3 reads TGCGCCAGCAGCTCGGGACGGGGACCCTATGGCTACACCTTC. V usage is TRBV4-1 and J usage is TRBJ1-2; possible D gene TRBD1, 5 bases. Trimming cost V 5 bases and J 4 bases, with 14 bases left between them. Germline values: CDR1 MGHRA, CDR2 YSYEKL. This CDR3 has 14 amino acids.

J is TRBJ2-7 and V is TRBV27; unclear D gene. CDR3 length: 15 amino acids. The germline V gene encodes CDR1 MNHEY and CDR2 SMNVEV (reference sequence). Trimming cost V 1 base and J 6 bases, with 16 bases left between them. The DNA of the CDR3 is TGTGCCAGCAGTTTATGGGTAGGGCGCCCTAGCGAGCAGTACTTC. Protein sequence: CASSLWVGRPSEQYF.

The chain has TRBV2 and TRBJ2-1; D not resolved. Near its end, the DNA agrees better with TRBJ2-7, so the J call may be wrong. The CDR3 totals 15 residues. Germline CDR1 and CDR2: SNHLY and FYNNEI. CDR3 coding DNA: TGTGCCAGCAGTGAAAGAGGCGACTCCTACAATGAGCAGTACTTC. Amino acid sequence: CASSERGDSYNEQYF.